The subject of this entry is one TCR beta chain. These data belong to a study of shared clonotypes between healthy human individuals. Study summary: CD4 naive and CD4 memory each took three plates per donor, while CD8 naive took two and CD8 memory one.

Data came from immunoSEQ multiplex PCR; TCRdb stores just in-frame clones and leaves some out. The data contain 330,000 or so clones, over 65% of them seen just once; the ten biggest clones take up 9% to 12%. The length of the CDR3 is 16 residues. CDR1 is SGHNT, CDR2 YYREEE, per germline (reference sequence). Losses at the gene ends were 2 bases for V and 7 bases for J; bases not matched to a gene: 4. Both subsets, CD45RA+ naive and CD45RA-negative memory, were split from the CD4+ cells. This sequence originates from a man in his thirties or forties in good health. The sequenced sample was memory CD4+ T cells sorted from blood. Subset noted: CD45RA-negative fraction. The chain employs TRBV5-4 and TRBJ2-1; TRBD2 aligns across 15 bases. The CDR3 nucleotides read TGTGCCAGCAGCTTTCCGGGACTAGCGGGAGGAAATGAGCAGTTCTTC. It specifies CASSFPGLAGGNEQFF.